Listed below are T cell receptor beta chains from one sample, sequenced in a study of T cell responses to AZD1222 COVID-19 vaccine. Assay: immunoSEQ multiplex PCR; the TCRdb copy retains only in-frame clones and omits some. The sample yields tens of thousands of clones, around 85% seen once. Sample: peripheral blood, taken 28 days after the second AZD1222 dose. These receptors originate from an adult who received the AZD1222 COVID-19 vaccine. Each CDR3 is given with its conserved first and last residue. D genes are given only for firm matches.

TRBJ2-1	TRBD2	TRBV24-1	CATSRGGSSPYNEQFF
TRBJ2-7	TRBD1	TRBV5-4	CASTPGTGASYSYEQYF
TRBJ1-5	-	TRBV9	CASSPGQTSNQPQHF
TRBJ1-1	-	TRBV10-3	CAITQEAENTEAFF
TRBJ1-2	-	TRBV27	CASGTNYGYTF
TRBJ2-2	-	TRBV30	CAWTRQNTGELFF
TRBJ2-1	TRBD2	TRBV7-8	CASRRLGLAGVLYNEQFF
TRBJ2-7	TRBD1	TRBV6-2/TRBV6-3	CASSISRDRGSYEQYF
TRBJ2-7	-	TRBV5-4	CASSLVNTYEQYF
TRBJ1-2	TRBD1	TRBV11-1	CASSGDRGNGYTF
TRBJ2-5	TRBD2	TRBV7-9	CASSLASGRARGETQYF
TRBJ1-2	TRBD1	TRBV6-2/TRBV6-3	CASSYGTLWDRGKSYGYTF
TRBJ1-5	TRBD1	TRBV24-1	CATSDRGQRDNQPQHF
TRBJ1-6	-	TRBV5-5	CASSLATHREAPLHF